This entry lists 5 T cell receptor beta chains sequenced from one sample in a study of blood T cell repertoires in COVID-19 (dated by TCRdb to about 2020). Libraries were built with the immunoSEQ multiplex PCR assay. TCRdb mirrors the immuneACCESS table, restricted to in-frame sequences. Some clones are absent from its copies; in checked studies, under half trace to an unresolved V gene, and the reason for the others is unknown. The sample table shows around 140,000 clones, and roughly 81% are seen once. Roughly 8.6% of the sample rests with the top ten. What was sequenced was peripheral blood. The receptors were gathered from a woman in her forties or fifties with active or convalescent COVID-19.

For the CDR3, the DNA is TGTGCCAGCAGTTACCCACCACACCTGTTGGCCCAGCATTTT. As protein: CASSYPPHLLAQHF. This chain connects TRBV6-2 or TRBV6-3 to TRBJ1-5; D unresolved. The CDR3 length is 14 residues. Germline loops: CDR1 MNHEY, CDR2 SVGEGT. Trimming removed 2 bases from V and 11 bases from J, with 16 bases in between.

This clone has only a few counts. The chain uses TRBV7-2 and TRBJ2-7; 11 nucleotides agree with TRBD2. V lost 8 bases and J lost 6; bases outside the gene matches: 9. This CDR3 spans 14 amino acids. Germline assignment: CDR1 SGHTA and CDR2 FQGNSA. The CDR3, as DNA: TGTGCCAGCTACTCTGGGCTAGCGGGAGGCGAGCAGTACTTC. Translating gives CASYSGLAGGEQYF. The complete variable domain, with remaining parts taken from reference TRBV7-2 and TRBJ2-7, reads GAGVSQSPSNKVTEKGKDVELRCDPISGHTALYWYRQSLGQGLEFLIYFQGNSAPDKSGLPSDRFSAERTGGSVSTLTIQRTQQEDSAVYLCASYSGLAGGEQYFGPGTRLTVT.

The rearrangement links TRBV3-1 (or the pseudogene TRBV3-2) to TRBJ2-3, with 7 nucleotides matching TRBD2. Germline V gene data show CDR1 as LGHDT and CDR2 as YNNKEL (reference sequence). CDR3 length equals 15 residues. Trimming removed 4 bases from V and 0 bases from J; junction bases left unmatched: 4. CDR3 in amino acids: CASSPGGTSTDTQYF. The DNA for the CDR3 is TGTGCCAGCAGCCCGGGGGGTACTAGCACAGATACGCAGTATTTT.

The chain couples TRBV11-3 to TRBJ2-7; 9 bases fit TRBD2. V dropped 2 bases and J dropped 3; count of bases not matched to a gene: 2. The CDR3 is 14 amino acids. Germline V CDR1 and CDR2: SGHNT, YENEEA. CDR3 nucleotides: TGTGCCAGCAGCTTAACAGCGGGGGGCTACGAGCAGTACTTC. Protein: CASSLTAGGYEQYF.

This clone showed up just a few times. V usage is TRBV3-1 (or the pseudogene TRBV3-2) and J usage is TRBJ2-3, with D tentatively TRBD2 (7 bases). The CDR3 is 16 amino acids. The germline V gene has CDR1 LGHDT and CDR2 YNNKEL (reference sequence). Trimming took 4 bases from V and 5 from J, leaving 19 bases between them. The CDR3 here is CASSPSGGGGRDTQYF. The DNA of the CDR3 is TGTGCCAGCAGCCCCTCGGGGGGCGGGGGCAGAGATACGCAGTATTTT.